This T cell receptor beta chain was identified in a study of cytomegalovirus exposure and HLA in healthy donors. V lost 8 bases, J lost 3 bases, and 17 bases lay in between. The germline V gene encodes CDR1 LNHNV and CDR2 YYDKDF (reference sequence). The length of the CDR3 is 15 residues. Of note for this clone: The antigen remains undetermined.

Study outcomes and limitations: For TCR beta chains, V- and J-gene trimming was later linked to a missense DCLRE1C variant.

This PCR relied on a set of 60 Vbeta primers and 13 Jbeta primers. Clones were read by immunoSEQ multiplex PCR, and TCRdb kept only the in-frame ones, dropping some. Found here are roughly 130,000 clones, about 80% of them singletons; the top ten hold around 3%. Sequencing was carried out using PBMCs. The chain joins TRBV15 to TRBJ2-1, with TRBD2 as a possible D gene (6 bases). This TCR was sampled from a male donor in good health and CMV-seronegative. The CDR3 region has the DNA TGTGCCACCCAAGGGGACTCGGCCCTCTACAATGAGCAGTTCTTC. Its protein is CATQGDSALYNEQFF.